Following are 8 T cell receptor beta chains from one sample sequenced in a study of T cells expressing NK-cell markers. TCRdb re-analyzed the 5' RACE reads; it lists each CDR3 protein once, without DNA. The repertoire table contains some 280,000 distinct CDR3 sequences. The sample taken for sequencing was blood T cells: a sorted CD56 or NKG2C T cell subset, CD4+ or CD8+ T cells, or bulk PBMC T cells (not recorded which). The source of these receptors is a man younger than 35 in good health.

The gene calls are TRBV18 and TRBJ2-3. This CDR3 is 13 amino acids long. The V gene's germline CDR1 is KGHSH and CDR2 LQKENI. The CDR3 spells CASSPSRSDTQYF.

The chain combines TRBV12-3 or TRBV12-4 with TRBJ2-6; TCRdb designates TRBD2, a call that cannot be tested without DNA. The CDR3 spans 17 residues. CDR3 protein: CASSLLAGSSGANVLTF.

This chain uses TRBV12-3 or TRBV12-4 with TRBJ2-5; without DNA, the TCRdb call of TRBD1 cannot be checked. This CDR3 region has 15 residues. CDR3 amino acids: CASSWGEFSQETQYF.

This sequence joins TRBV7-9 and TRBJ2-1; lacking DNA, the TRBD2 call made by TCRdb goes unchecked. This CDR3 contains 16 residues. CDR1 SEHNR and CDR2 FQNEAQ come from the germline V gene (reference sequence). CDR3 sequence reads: CASSLALSGRGNEQFF.

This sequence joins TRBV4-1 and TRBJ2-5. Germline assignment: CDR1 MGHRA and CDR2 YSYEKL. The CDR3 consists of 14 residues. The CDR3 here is CASSPRQSQETQYF.

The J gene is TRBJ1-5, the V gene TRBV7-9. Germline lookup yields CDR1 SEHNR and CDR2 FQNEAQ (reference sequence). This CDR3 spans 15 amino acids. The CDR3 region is CASSSGGVDNQPQHF. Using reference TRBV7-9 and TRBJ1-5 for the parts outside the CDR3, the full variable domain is DTGVSQNPRHKITKRGQNVTFRCDPISEHNRLYWYRQTLGQGPEFLTYFQNEAQLEKSRLLSDRFSAERPKGSFSTLEIQRTEQGDSAMYLCASSSGGVDNQPQHFGDGTRLSIL.

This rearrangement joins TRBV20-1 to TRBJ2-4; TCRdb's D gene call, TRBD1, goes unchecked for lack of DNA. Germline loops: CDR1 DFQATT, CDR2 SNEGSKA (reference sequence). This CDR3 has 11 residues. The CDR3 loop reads CSAPTGNIQYF.

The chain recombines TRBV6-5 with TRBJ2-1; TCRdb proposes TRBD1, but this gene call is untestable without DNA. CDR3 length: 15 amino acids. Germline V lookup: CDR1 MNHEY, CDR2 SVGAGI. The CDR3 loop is CASSYSRRGYNEQFF.